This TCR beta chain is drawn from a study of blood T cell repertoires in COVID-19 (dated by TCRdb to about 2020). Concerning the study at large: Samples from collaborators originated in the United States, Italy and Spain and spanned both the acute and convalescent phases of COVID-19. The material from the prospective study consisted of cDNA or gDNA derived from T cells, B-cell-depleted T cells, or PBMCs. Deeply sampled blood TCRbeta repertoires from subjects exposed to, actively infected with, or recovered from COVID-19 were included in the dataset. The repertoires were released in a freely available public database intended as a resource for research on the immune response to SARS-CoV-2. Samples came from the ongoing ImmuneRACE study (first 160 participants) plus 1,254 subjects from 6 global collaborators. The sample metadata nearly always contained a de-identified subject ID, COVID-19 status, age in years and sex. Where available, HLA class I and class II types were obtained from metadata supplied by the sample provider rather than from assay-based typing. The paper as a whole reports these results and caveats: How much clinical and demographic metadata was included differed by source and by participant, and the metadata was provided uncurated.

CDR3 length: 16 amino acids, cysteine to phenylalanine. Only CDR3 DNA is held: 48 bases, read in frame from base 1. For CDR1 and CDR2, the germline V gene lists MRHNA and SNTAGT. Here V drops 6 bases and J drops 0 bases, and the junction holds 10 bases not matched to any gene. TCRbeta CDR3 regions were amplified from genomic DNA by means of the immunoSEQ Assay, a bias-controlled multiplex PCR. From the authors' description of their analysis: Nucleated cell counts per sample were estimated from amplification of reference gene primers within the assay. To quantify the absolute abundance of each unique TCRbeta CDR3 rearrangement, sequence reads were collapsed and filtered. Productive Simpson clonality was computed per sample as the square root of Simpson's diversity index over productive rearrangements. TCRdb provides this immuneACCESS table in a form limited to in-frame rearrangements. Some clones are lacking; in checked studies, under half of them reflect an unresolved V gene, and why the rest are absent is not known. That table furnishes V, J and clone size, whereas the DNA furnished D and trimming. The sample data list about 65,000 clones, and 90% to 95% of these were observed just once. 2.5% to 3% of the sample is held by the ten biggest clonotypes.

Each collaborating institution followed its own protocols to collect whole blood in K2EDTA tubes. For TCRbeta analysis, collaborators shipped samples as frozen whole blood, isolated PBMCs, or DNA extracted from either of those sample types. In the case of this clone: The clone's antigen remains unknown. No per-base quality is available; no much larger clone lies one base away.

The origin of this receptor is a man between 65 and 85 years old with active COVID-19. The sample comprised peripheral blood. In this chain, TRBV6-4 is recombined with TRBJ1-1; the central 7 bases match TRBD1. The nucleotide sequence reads TGTGCCAGCAGCCTCCCGCGACAGGGCGTGAACACTGAAGCTTTCTTT. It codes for CASSLPRQGVNTEAFF.